The clone carrying this TCR beta chain has just a few counts. No antigen is known for it. One end of the junction is discordant with germline, which a read error may explain. The sample is drawn from a study of beta chain features in type 1 diabetes. General observations from the study: Significant though moderate, a shortening of TCRB CDR3s appeared in all four CD4+ subsets of Type 1 diabetes patients. In patients and controls equally, PCR might favor templates that are shorter.

The CDR3 runs 14 residues. Germline values: CDR1 SSHAT, CDR2 FNYEAQ (reference sequence). Expressed TCRB transcripts got sequenced, as all isolated RNA was reverse transcribed. TCRdb's copy holds only in-frame clones and misses some; the assay was immunoSEQ multiplex PCR. The data hold almost 350,000 clones, with 7% to 10% observed a single time. V is TRBV7-7 and J is TRBJ2-1; TRBD2 aligns across 10 bases. The sequence came from a man aged 25 to 40 with type 1 diabetes. The sequencing input was central memory CD4+ T cells from blood. The CDR3 loop is CASSPSGGEDEQFF. The CDR3 DNA follows: TGTGCTAGCAGTCCCAGCGGGGGGGAGGATGAGCAGTTCTTC.